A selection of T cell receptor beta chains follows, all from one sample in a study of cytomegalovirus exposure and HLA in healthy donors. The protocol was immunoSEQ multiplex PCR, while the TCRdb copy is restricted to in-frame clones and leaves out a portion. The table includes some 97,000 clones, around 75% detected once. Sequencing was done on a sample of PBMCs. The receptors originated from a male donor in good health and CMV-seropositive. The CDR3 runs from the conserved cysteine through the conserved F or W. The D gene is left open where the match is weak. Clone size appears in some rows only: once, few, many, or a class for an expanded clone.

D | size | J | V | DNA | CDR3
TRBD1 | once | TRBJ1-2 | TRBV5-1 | TGCGCCAGCAGCTTGGACCCAGGGGGCCCAGGCTACACCTTC | CASSLDPGGPGYTF
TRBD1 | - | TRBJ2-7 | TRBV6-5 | TGTGCCATCTCCCGACAGGGGGACTACGAGCAGTACTTC | CAISRQGDYEQYF
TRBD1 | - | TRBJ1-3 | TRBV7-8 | TGTGCCAGCAGCTCAAAATTTGACAGGGTAACTGGAAACACCATATATTTT | CASSSKFDRVTGNTIYF
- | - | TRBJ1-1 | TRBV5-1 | TGCGCCAGCAGCTTGGGAGGGATCAACACTGAAGCTTTCTTT | CASSLGGINTEAFF
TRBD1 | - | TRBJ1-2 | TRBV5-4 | TGTGCCAGCAGCTTCCCGGCAGGACAGGCTTTAGCCTATGGCTACACCTTC | CASSFPAGQALAYGYTF
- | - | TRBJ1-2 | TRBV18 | TGTGCCAGCTCACCAGGGACTCCAAGCCCCTATGGCTACACCTTC | CASSPGTPSPYGYTF
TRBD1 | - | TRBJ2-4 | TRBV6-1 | TGTGCCAGCAGCGGCACCTGGGACAGCAAAAACATTCAGTACTTC | CASSGTWDSKNIQYF
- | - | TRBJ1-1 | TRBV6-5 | TGTGCCAGCTGGGGGGGAGGGGGCACTGAAGCTTTCTTT | CASWGGGGTEAFF
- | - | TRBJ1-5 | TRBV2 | TGTGCCAGCAGCCCATTACAGGGACGCGATCAGCCCCAGCATTTT | CASSPLQGRDQPQHF
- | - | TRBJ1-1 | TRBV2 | TGTGCCAGTGGGCAGGATGTGAACACTGAAGCTTTCTTT | CASGQDVNTEAFF
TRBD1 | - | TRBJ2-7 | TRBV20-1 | TGCAGTGTGGGACAGGCCCACGAGCAGTACTTC | CSVGQAHEQYF
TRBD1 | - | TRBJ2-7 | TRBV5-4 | TGTGCCAGCAGCACCCGGACAGGGGGCTACGAGCAGTACTTC | CASSTRTGGYEQYF
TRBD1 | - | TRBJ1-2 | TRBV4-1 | TGCGCCAGCAGCCAACCCCGAGCCGGGACAGGGAATGGCTACACCTTC | CASSQPRAGTGNGYTF
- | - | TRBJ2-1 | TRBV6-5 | TGTGCCAGCAGTTACGGGGCAGGGTTAGGTCAAGGTGAGCAGTTCTTC | CASSYGAGLGQGEQFF
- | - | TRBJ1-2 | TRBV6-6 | TGTGCCAGCTCCGACAGGCCTGCTGGCTACACCTTC | CASSDRPAGYTF
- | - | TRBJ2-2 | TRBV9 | TGTGCCAGCAGCCCCCCCGCTGAGACCGGGGAGCTGTTTTTT | CASSPPAETGELFF
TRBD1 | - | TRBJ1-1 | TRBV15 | TGTGCCACCAGCAGAGCCGGGACAGGGGGAACTGAAGCTTTCTTT | CATSRAGTGGTEAFF
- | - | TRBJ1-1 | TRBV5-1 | TGCGCCAGCAGGGGGCAGATGAACACTGAAGCTTTCTTT | CASRGQMNTEAFF
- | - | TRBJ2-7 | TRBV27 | TGTGCCAGCAGTCTTGGGAGGAGGGCCTACGAGCAGTACTTC | CASSLGRRAYEQYF
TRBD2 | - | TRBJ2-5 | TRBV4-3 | TGCGCCAGCAGCCACCTTAGCGGGGGGGCCCAGGAGACCCAGTACTTC | CASSHLSGGAQETQYF
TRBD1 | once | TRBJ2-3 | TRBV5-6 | TGTGCCAGCAGCACGAGGACAGGGAGCGTGGATACGCAGTATTTT | CASSTRTGSVDTQYF
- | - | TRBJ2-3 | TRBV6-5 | TGTGCCAGCGGTAACGGGTTTCCCACAGATACGCAGTATTTT | CASGNGFPTDTQYF
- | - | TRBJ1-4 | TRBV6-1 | TGTGCCAGCAGTGAAAATGGAGAAGAAAAACTGTTTTTT | CASSENGEEKLFF